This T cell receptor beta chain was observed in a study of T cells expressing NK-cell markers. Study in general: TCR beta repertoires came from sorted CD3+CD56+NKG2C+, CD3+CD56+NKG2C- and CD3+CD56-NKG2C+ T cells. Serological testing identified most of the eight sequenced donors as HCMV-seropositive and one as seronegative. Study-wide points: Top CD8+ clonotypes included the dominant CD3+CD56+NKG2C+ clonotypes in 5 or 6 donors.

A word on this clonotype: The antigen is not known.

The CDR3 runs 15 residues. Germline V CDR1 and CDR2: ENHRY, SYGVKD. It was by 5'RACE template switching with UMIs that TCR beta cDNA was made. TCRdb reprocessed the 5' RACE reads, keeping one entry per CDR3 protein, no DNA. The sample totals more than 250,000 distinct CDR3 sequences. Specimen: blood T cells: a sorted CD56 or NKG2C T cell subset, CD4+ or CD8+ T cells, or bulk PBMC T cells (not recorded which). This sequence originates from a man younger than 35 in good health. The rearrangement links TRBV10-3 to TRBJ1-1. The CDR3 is CAISDPTGLNTEAFF.